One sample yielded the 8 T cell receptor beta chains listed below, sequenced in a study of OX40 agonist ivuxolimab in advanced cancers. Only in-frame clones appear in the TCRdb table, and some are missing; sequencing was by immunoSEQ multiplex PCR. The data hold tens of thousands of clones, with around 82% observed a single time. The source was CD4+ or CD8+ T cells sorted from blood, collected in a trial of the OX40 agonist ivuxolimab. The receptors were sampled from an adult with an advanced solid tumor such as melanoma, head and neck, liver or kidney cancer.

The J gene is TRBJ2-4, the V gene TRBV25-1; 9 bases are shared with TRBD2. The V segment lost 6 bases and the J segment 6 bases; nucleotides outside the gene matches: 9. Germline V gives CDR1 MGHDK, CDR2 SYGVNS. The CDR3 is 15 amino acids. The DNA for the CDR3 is TGTGCCAGCAGCGAGCGGGGGGCCGGGGTAAACATTCAGTACTTC. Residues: CASSERGAGVNIQYF. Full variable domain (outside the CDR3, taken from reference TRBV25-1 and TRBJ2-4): EADIYQTPRYLVIGTGKKITLECSQTMGHDKMYWYQQDPGMELHLIHYSYGVNSTEKGDLSSESTVSRIRTEHFPLTLESARPSHTSQYLCASSERGAGVNIQYFGAGTRLSVL.

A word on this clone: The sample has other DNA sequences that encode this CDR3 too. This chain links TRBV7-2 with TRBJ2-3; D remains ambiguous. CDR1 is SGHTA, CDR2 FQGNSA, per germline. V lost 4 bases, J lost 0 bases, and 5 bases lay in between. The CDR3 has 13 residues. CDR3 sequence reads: CASSSPSTDTQYF. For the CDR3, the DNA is TGTGCCAGCAGCTCCCCTAGCACAGATACGCAGTATTTT.

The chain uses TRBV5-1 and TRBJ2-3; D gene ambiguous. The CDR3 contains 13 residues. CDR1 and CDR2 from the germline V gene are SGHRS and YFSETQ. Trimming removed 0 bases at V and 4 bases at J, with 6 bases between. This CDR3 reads CASSLAGADTQYF. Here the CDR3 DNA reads TGCGCCAGCAGCTTGGCCGGCGCAGATACGCAGTATTTT.

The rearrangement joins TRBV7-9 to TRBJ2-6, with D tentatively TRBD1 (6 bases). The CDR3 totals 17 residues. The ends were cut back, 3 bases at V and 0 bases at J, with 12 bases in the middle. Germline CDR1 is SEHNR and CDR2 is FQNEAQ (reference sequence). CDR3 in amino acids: CASSFRQASSGANVLTF. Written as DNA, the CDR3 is TGTGCCAGCAGCTTCAGACAGGCTTCCTCTGGGGCCAACGTCCTGACTTTC.

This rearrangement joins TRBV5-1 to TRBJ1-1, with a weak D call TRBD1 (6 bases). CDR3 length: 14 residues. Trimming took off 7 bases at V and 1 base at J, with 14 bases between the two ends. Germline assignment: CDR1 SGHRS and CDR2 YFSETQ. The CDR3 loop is CASCRGGANTEAFF. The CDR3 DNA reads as TGCGCCAGCTGCAGGGGTGGGGCGAACACTGAAGCTTTCTTT.

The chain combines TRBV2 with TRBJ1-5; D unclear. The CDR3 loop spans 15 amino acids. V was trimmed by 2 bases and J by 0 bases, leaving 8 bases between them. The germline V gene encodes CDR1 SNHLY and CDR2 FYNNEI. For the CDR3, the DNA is TGTGCCAGCAGTGAAACGGCGGATAGCAATCAGCCCCAGCATTTT. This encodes CASSETADSNQPQHF.

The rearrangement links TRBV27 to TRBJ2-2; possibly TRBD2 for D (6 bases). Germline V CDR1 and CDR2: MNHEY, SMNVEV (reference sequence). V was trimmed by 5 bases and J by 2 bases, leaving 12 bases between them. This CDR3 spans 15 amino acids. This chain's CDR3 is CASSRPGLNTGELFF. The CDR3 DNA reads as TGTGCCAGCAGTCGACCGGGACTTAACACCGGGGAGCTGTTTTTT.

The CDR3 bases are TGCGCCAGCAGCTTGGTTACAGGGGAGGATACGCAGTATTTT. Translation gives CASSLVTGEDTQYF. The chain has TRBV5-1 and TRBJ2-3, with TRBD1 matching 7 bases. The CDR3 extends over 14 amino acids. Trimming took 0 bases from V and 6 from J; bases not matched to a gene: 4. CDR1 is SGHRS, CDR2 YFSETQ, per germline. Filled out from reference TRBV5-1 and TRBJ2-3, the complete variable domain reads KAGVTQTPRYLIKTRGQQVTLSCSPISGHRSVSWYQQTPGQGLQFLFEYFSETQRNKGNFPGRFSGRQFSNSRSEMNVSTLELGDSALYLCASSLVTGEDTQYFGPGTRLTVL.